The 6 T cell receptor beta chains below were found in one sample sequenced in a study of blood T cells in healthy people across ages. Then a second PCR, running roughly 7 to 11 cycles, was carried out with a sample-barcoded 5' primer and a J-beta primer mix. Via MiXCR, TCRdb re-called the 5' RACE reads, giving one row per CDR3 protein. Here the sample spans roughly 1.9 million distinct CDR3 sequences, about 39% being singletons. Sequences were obtained from blood. These receptors all stem from a human donor in good health.

CDR3 DNA: TGTGCCAGCAGTTTTTCACTTGAGACCCAGTACTTC. It specifies CASSFSLETQYF. This rearrangement joins TRBV12-3 or TRBV12-4 to TRBJ2-5; D is uncertain. The CDR3 runs to 12 residues. Trimming shortened V by 3 bases and J by 5 bases, and 7 bases separated the two germline ends.

Only a few counts were recorded for this clonotype. V usage is TRBV25-1 and J usage is TRBJ2-1, with D possibly being TRBD1 (6 bases). The germline V gene encodes CDR1 MGHDK and CDR2 SYGVNS. V shed 0 bases and J shed 8 bases, with 20 bases lying between them. This CDR3 is 17 amino acids long. The CDR3 is CASSEYVGPGVSHEQFF. The DNA of the CDR3 is TGTGCCAGCAGTGAATATGTAGGGCCAGGGGTGAGTCATGAGCAGTTCTTC.

V and J are TRBV5-8 and TRBJ2-1; D unresolved. The CDR3 consists of 13 residues. Between the trimmed V and J ends, which lost 0 bases and 8 bases, there was a span of 9 bases. The germline V gene encodes CDR1 SGHTS and CDR2 YDEGEE. This CDR3 reads CASSLDYMDEQFF. The CDR3 coding sequence is TGTGCCAGCAGCTTGGACTATATGGATGAGCAGTTCTTC.

This clonotype was detected many times. V gene TRBV4-1 combines with J gene TRBJ1-1; D is unresolved. Germline CDR1 reads MGHRA; CDR2 reads YSYEKL. The CDR3 length is 15 residues. With 5 bases removed from V and 5 bases from J, the gap between germline ends came to 18 bases. CDR3 DNA: TGCGCCAGCAGCTCAGTGCCCCCCGGCGCGACTGAAGCTTTCTTT. This sequence encodes CASSSVPPGATEAFF.

This chain uses TRBV6-5 with TRBJ2-5; a possible D gene is TRBD2 (6 bases). The V gene lost 6 bases and the J gene lost 1 base, with 15 bases spanning the gap. Germline lookup yields CDR1 MNHEY and CDR2 SVGAGI. The CDR3 extends over 15 amino acids. The CDR3 spells CASREPGLSQETQYF. CDR3 DNA: TGTGCCAGCAGAGAACCGGGACTCAGCCAAGAGACCCAGTACTTC.

This clonotype was seen a few times. This chain uses TRBV7-3 with TRBJ2-3, with 11 bases aligning to TRBD2. Germline V gene lookup returns CDR1 SGHTA and CDR2 FQGTGA. The ends lost 5 bases at V and 2 bases at J; junction bases unmatched: 6. There are 16 residues in the CDR3. DNA for the CDR3: TGTGCCAGCAGCCTCACTAGCGGGGGTAACACAGATACGCAGTATTTT. Amino acids: CASSLTSGGNTDTQYF.